These T cell receptor beta chains were read from a single sample in a study of technical replicates of blood from a handful of donors. Sequenced by immunoSEQ multiplex PCR; TCRdb stores in-frame clones only, minus some. The sample lists tens of thousands of clones, about nine tenths occurring once. The sequencing input was T cells isolated from PBMCs. The receptors originated from a human donor in good health. Some clones in this sample may be carry-over from other donors' samples. The CDR3 runs from the conserved cysteine through the conserved F or W. D genes are given only for firm matches. Some rows mark clone size as missing; the rest say once, few, many or name a class of expanded clone.

>TRBD2|few|TRBV9|TRBJ2-1
TGTGCCAGCAGCGGGACCCCTAGCGGGGGCGCAAGGGATGAGCAGTTCTTC
CASSGTPSGGARDEQFF
>NA|NA|TRBV2|TRBJ2-2
TGTGCCAGCAGTACCGAAGTGACTACCGGGGAGCTGTTTTTT
CASSTEVTTGELFF
>TRBD2|NA|TRBV29-1|TRBJ2-3
TGCAGCGTTTATGAGGGAGGGCCGGCAGATACGCAGTATTTT
CSVYEGGPADTQYF
>TRBD1|NA|TRBV30|TRBJ1-3
TGTGCCACCGGACAGGGGACTGGAAACACCATATATTTT
CATGQGTGNTIYF
>NA|NA|TRBV9|TRBJ2-7
TGTGCCAGCAGCGTCCGTTACGAGAACTTCGAGCAGTACTTC
CASSVRYENFEQYF
>NA|once|TRBV27|TRBJ2-7
TGTGCCAGCAGTTTAGCGCGCAGGGGAGTCGAGCAGTACTTC
CASSLARRGVEQYF
>NA|NA|TRBV29-1|TRBJ2-5
TGCAGCGTCCCTAGACCGCCCCAAGAGACCCAGTACTTC
CSVPRPPQETQYF
>NA|NA|TRBV10-3|TRBJ1-5
TGTGCCACCGGGAAAGGGGGGGGGAACGACAATCAGCCCCAGCATTTT
CATGKGGGNDNQPQHF
>NA|NA|TRBV5-8|TRBJ1-2
TGTGCCAGCAGCCTAGACAGGCCCTCCTATGGCTACACCTTC
CASSLDRPSYGYTF
>NA|NA|TRBV4-2|TRBJ2-1
TGTGCCAGCAGCCAAGGGGTAGGGGTAATTGAGCAGTTCTTC
CASSQGVGVIEQFF
>NA|NA|TRBV6-5|TRBJ2-2
TGTGCCAGCAGTTCATACACCGGGGAGCTGTTTTTT
CASSSYTGELFF
>NA|once|TRBV13|TRBJ2-7
TGTGCCAGCAGCCCTTCCGGCTACGAGCAGTACTTC
CASSPSGYEQYF
>TRBD2|NA|TRBV11-3|TRBJ2-3
TGTGCCAGCAGCCGGACTAGCGGGGGGGGTACGCAGTATTTT
CASSRTSGGGTQYF
>NA|once|TRBV29-1|TRBJ2-1
TGCAGCGTTGAAAGGACTCCCAAGGAGCAGTTCTTC
CSVERTPKEQFF
>TRBD2|NA|TRBV14|TRBJ2-2
TGTGCCAGCAGCCCGGCGGGCGGGAGGGCCTATAGCACCGGGGAGCTGTTTTTT
CASSPAGGRAYSTGELFF
>TRBD1|NA|TRBV2|TRBJ2-5
TGTGCCAGCAGGGGGACAGTGGAGACCCAGTACTTC
CASRGTVETQYF
>TRBD2|NA|TRBV4-1|TRBJ2-7
TGCGCCAGCAGCCAAGGTTCGGGACTAGCGAGTTACGAGCAGTACTTC
CASSQGSGLASYEQYF
>NA|once|TRBV18|TRBJ2-3
TGTGCCAGCTCACCTCCTAGCACAGATACGCAGTATTTT
CASSPPSTDTQYF
>NA|NA|TRBV7-9|TRBJ2-5
TGTGCCAGCAGCTTAGGGGTTTCGAGCGGGCTGTGGGAGACCCAGTACTTC
CASSLGVSSGLWETQYF
>TRBD2|NA|TRBV19|TRBJ2-1
TGTGCCAGTATGGGGACTAGTATCAACAATGAGCAGTTCTTC
CASMGTSINNEQFF
>TRBD1|NA|TRBV28|TRBJ1-1
TGTGCCAGCAGGTTATTAGGGGGCGCGAGGACTGAAGCTTTCTTT
CASRLLGGARTEAFF
>TRBD2|NA|TRBV5-1|TRBJ2-1
TGCGCCAGCAGCTTGTACAGCGGGGGGGATCCTTACAATGAGCAGTTCTTC
CASSLYSGGDPYNEQFF
>NA|NA|TRBV19|TRBJ1-4
TGTGCCAGTAGTATTAGGGGTGAAAAACTGTTTTTT
CASSIRGEKLFF
>NA|NA|TRBV14|TRBJ1-1
TGTGCCAGCAGCCAAGCGGAGGGGCCCCTCCGGGCTTTCTTT
CASSQAEGPLRAFF
>NA|NA|TRBV6-1|TRBJ1-2
TGTGCCAGCAGTGAATCTGGGGCCTCTGGCTACACCTTC
CASSESGASGYTF
>TRBD1|NA|TRBV27|TRBJ1-5
TGTGCCAGCAGTTTGCGACAGGGAAATCAGCCCCAGCATTTT
CASSLRQGNQPQHF
>NA|few|TRBV2|TRBJ2-7
TGTGCCTTCGACCTGGGTCAGGCCTACGAGCAGTACTTC
CAFDLGQAYEQYF
>NA|NA|TRBV4-2|TRBJ2-6
TGTGCCAGCAGCCAAGATCCCATTACATACTCTGGGGCCAACGTCCTGACTTTC
CASSQDPITYSGANVLTF
>NA|NA|TRBV11-3|TRBJ2-5
TGTGCCAGCAGCTTAGGACACGCCCAAGAGACCCAGTACTTC
CASSLGHAQETQYF
>NA|NA|TRBV11-2|TRBJ1-1
TGTGCCAGCAGGCAGACAGGGAACACTGAAGCTTTCTTT
CASRQTGNTEAFF
>NA|NA|TRBV30|TRBJ1-5
TGTGCCTGGAGGAGGGGGGGCCCCGGGCAGCCCCAGCATTTT
CAWRRGGPGQPQHF
>NA|NA|TRBV4-1|TRBJ1-6
TGCGCCAGCAGCCTTCGTGCCGGATTCTGGGGCTCACCCCTCCACTTT
CASSLRAGFWGSPLHF
>TRBD1|NA|TRBV7-2|TRBJ1-1
TGTGCCAGCAGCTTTACAGGGGGCCCTTTCTTT
CASSFTGGPFF
>TRBD1|NA|TRBV28|TRBJ1-4
TGTGCCAGCAGTTTTCCGGGACAGGGAGGGGAAAAACTGTTTTTT
CASSFPGQGGEKLFF
>TRBD1|NA|TRBV18|TRBJ1-5
TGTGCCAGCTCACCTGGACAGGGGAGGGAGTTGAATCAGCCCCAGCATTTT
CASSPGQGRELNQPQHF
>NA|few|TRBV28|TRBJ1-1
TGTGCCAGCAGTTTTCCCAGGGTCCTCGTTAACACTGAAGCTTTCTTT
CASSFPRVLVNTEAFF
>NA|once|TRBV19|TRBJ2-6
TGTGCCAGTAGGACATACGGGGGGCCGACGTATGGGGCCAACGTCCTGACTTTC
CASRTYGGPTYGANVLTF
>TRBD1|NA|TRBV10-3|TRBJ2-3
TGTGCCATCAGACCTGTCACAGGGGTAGATACGCAGTATTTT
CAIRPVTGVDTQYF
>NA|NA|TRBV18|TRBJ2-1
TGTGCCAGCTCACCAGAGGCGGCCTCCTACAATGAGCAGTTCTTC
CASSPEAASYNEQFF
>NA|NA|TRBV15|TRBJ2-7
TGTGCCACCAGCAGGCTTACAGGGAACGAGCAGTACTTC
CATSRLTGNEQYF
>TRBD1|NA|TRBV7-9|TRBJ1-2
TGTGCCAGCAGCTCTGACAGGGGGCAGTTGGGCTACACCTTC
CASSSDRGQLGYTF
>TRBD2|NA|TRBV11-3|TRBJ2-1
TGTGCCAGCAGCCTTGGACTAGCGGCCTACAATGAGCAGTTCTTC
CASSLGLAAYNEQFF
>TRBD2|NA|TRBV6-5|TRBJ2-1
TGTGCCAGTTCTTTGGGGGGGTCGGGCAATGAGCAGTTCTTC
CASSLGGSGNEQFF
>TRBD1|NA|TRBV19|TRBJ1-2
TGTGCCAGTGTTCAGGGGGCGGAAGGCTACACCTTC
CASVQGAEGYTF
>TRBD2|NA|TRBV4-1|TRBJ2-2
TGCGCCAGCAGCCAAGACAGCGGGAGGGAAATCACCGGGGAGCTGTTTTTT
CASSQDSGREITGELFF
>NA|NA|TRBV4-3|TRBJ2-1
TGCGCCAGCACCGACGGCGGCGGGTACAATGAGCAGTTCTTC
CASTDGGGYNEQFF
>TRBD1|NA|TRBV2|TRBJ2-4
TGTGCCAGCAGAGGACAGGGGGCGATCCCAAAAAACATTCAGTACTTC
CASRGQGAIPKNIQYF
>TRBD2|NA|TRBV9|TRBJ2-3
TGTGCCAGCAGCTTCCAACTCGGACTAGCGGGGGGCACAGATACGCAGTATTTT
CASSFQLGLAGGTDTQYF
>TRBD1|NA|TRBV9|TRBJ2-1
TGTGCCAGCCAGGGACAGGACTACAATGAGCAGTTCTTC
CASQGQDYNEQFF
>TRBD1|NA|TRBV7-2|TRBJ1-2
TGTGCCAGCAGCTCTCAGGGGGAGTACTATGGCTACACCTTC
CASSSQGEYYGYTF
>NA|NA|TRBV11-3|TRBJ2-2
TGTGCCAGCAGTTCAGGGGACCGGAACACCGGGGAGCTGTTTTTT
CASSSGDRNTGELFF
>TRBD1|NA|TRBV7-6|TRBJ2-2
TGTGCCAGCAGCTCAACGGGACAGGGGAACACCGGGGAGCTGTTTTTT
CASSSTGQGNTGELFF
>TRBD2|once|TRBV6-1|TRBJ2-7
TGTGCCACGGGACTAGAAATCTACGAGCAGTACTTC
CATGLEIYEQYF